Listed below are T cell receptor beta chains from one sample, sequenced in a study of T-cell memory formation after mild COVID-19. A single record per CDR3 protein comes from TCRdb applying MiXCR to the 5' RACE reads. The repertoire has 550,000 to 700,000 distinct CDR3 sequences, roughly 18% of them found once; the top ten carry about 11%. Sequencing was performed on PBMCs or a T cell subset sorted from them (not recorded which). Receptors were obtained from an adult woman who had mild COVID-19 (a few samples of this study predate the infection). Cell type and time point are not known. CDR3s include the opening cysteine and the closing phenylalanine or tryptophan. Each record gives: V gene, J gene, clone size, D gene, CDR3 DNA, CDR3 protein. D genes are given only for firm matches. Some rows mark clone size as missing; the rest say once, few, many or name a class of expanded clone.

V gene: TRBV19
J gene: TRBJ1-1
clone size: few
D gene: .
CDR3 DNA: TGTGCCAGTAGGGGTCCCAGGACCACTCCGAACACTGAAGCTTTCTTT
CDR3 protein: CASRGPRTTPNTEAFF

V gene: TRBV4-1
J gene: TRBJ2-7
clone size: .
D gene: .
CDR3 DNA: TGCGCCAGCAGCCAAGAAGAAGGCTTTACCTACGAGCAGTACTTC
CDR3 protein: CASSQEEGFTYEQYF

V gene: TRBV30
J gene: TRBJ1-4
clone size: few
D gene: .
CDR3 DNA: TGTGCCTGGAGTGTTGCAAGGAAAAAACTGTTTTTT
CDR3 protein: CAWSVARKKLFF

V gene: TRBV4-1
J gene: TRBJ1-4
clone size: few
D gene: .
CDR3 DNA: TGCGCCAGCAGCCAAGAGGGGGGTGGAAAACTGTTTTTT
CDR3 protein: CASSQEGGGKLFF

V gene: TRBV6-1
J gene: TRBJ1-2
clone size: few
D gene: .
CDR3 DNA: TGTGCCAGCAGTGAACAGGGTTACGGCTATGGCTACACCTTC
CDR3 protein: CASSEQGYGYGYTF

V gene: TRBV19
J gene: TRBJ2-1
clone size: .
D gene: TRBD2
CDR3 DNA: TGTGCCAGTAGTATAGGCCCTTTGGCGGGAGTAGGTGAGCAGTTCTTC
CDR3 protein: CASSIGPLAGVGEQFF

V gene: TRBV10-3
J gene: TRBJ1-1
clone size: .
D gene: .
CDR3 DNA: TGTGCCATCAGTGAGGTTAAAGCAGCGGCGAACACTGAAGCTTTCTTT
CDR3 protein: CAISEVKAAANTEAFF

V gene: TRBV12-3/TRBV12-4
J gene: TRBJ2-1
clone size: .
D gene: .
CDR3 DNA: TGTGCCAGCAGTTTAGGGGGTCAGGGGCCCTACAATGAGCAGTTCTTC
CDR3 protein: CASSLGGQGPYNEQFF

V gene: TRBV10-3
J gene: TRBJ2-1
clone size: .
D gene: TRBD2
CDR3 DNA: TGTGCCATCCAAGACAGCGGGGGGTCGGCTGGCAATGAGCAGTTCTTC
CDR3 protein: CAIQDSGGSAGNEQFF

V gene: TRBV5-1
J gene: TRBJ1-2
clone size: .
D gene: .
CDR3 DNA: TGCGCCAGCAGCGGCGATTACCTTCAGGGAGGCCACTATGGCTACACCTTC
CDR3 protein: CASSGDYLQGGHYGYTF

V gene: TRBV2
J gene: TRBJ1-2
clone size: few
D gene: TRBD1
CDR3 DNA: TGTGCCAGCAGTGTAAAAAGGGGGCCGGCCGGGGGCTACACCTTC
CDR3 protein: CASSVKRGPAGGYTF

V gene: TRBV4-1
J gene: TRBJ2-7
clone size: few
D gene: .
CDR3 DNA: TGCGCCAGCAGCCAAGATGATCGGCTAAAGGGGGAGCAGTACTTC
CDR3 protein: CASSQDDRLKGEQYF

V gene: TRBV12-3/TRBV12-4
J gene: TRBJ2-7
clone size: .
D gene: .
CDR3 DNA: TGTGCCAGCAGTTCCACACCTTACGAGCAGTACTTC
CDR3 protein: CASSSTPYEQYF

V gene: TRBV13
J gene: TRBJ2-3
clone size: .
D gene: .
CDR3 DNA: TGTGCCAGCAGCCCTCTGGGAGACACAGATACGCAGTATTTT
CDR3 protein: CASSPLGDTDTQYF

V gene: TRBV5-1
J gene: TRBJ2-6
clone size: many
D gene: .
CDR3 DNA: TGCGCCAGCAGCTTGACCTCCGACAGCTCTGGGGCCAACGTCCTGACTTTC
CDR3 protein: CASSLTSDSSGANVLTF

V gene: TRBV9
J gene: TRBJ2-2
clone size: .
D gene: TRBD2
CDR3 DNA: TGTGCCAGCAGCACCGGGACTAGCGGGGCGAAGGGCACCGGGGAGCTGTTTTTT
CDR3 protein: CASSTGTSGAKGTGELFF

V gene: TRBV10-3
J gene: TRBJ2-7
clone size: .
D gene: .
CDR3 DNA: TGTGCCATCAGTGCCGTGGAAGGCCACGAGCAGTACTTC
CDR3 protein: CAISAVEGHEQYF

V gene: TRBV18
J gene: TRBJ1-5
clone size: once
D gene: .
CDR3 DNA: TGTGCCAGCTCACCTACCGACACGGGGGGCAATCAGCCCCAGCATTTT
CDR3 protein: CASSPTDTGGNQPQHF

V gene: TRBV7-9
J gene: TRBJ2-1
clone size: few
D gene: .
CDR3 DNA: TGTGCCAGCAGCTTAGCCGAGGCGGGAGAGCAGTTCTTC
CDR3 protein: CASSLAEAGEQFF

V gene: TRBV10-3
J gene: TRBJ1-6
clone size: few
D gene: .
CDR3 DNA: TGTGCCATCAGTGAGTCGTTAGGAGGCGGAGGCTCACCCCTCCACTTT
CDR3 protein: CAISESLGGGGSPLHF

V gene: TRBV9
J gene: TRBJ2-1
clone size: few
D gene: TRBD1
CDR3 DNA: TGTGCCAGCAGCGTAGGAATGGGACAGTCAAACAATGAGCAGTTCTTC
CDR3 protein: CASSVGMGQSNNEQFF

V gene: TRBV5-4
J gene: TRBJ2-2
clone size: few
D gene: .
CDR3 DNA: TGTGCCAGCAGCTCTGCCGCGCGGGGGAACACCGGGGAGCTGTTTTTT
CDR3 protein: CASSSAARGNTGELFF